One and the same sample provided the 30 T cell receptor beta chains below, sequenced in a study of CD8 T cells in Susac syndrome. Reverse transcription of 0.5 to 1 ug RNA was carried out with random hexamers. TCRdb reprocessed the immunoSEQ multiplex PCR reads via MiXCR and lists one record per CDR3 protein. Of 100,000 to 110,000 distinct CDR3 sequences listed, about 95% were seen once; the top ten hold approximately 0.3%. Sequencing was done on a sample of CD8+ T cells from PBMCs. The receptors derive from a human donor with Susac syndrome.

This chain connects TRBV6-2 or TRBV6-3 to TRBJ2-3; no clear D. Trimming cost V 6 bases and J 0 bases, with 13 bases left between them. The germline CDR1 and CDR2 sequences are MNHEY and SVGEGT. The CDR3 loop spans 15 amino acids. CDR3 in amino acids: CASSHPYTSTDTQYF. The CDR3 DNA is TGTGCCAGCAGCCACCCTTACACGAGCACAGATACGCAGTATTTT.

The chain couples TRBV11-2 to TRBJ2-7; 7 nucleotides align to TRBD1. The CDR3 is made up of 14 amino acids. The ends lost 4 bases at V and 2 bases at J; junction bases unmatched: 5. Germline lookup yields CDR1 SGHAT and CDR2 FQNNGV. The CDR3 sequence: CASSSPGTAYEQYF. CDR3 DNA sequence: TGTGCCAGCAGCTCCCCCGGGACAGCCTACGAGCAGTACTTC.

The rearrangement uses TRBV12-3 or TRBV12-4 and TRBJ2-1; TRBD2 is a possible D gene (6 bases). The length of the CDR3 is 15 residues. Trimming left V 6 bases short and J 4 bases short, with 16 bases between. The CDR3 nucleotides read TGTGCCAGCAGCCGTTCTGGCGGGAAATACAATGAGCAGTTCTTC. Its protein product is CASSRSGGKYNEQFF.

The J gene is TRBJ1-1, the V gene TRBV29-1; TRBD1 matches at 9 bases. This CDR3 has 18 amino acids. V trimming: 4 bases; J trimming: 0 bases; junction bases outside the gene matches: 15. CDR1 and CDR2 (germline): SQVTM, ANQGSEA. The CDR3 coding sequence is TGCAGCGTTGTTGGGAGGGGACAGGGTCCAATGATGAACACTGAAGCTTTCTTT. This gives the protein CSVVGRGQGPMMNTEAFF.

The genes are TRBV5-1 and TRBJ2-1; 9 bases line up with TRBD2. CDR1 and CDR2 from the germline V gene are SGHRS and YFSETQ. Trimming at V came to 3 bases and at J to 6 bases, leaving 10 bases not matched to a gene. This CDR3 region has 16 residues. The CDR3 protein is CASSSMPGTSLNEQFF. As DNA, the CDR3 is TGCGCCAGCAGCTCAATGCCTGGGACTAGCCTCAATGAGCAGTTCTTC.

The chain is built from TRBV5-1 and TRBJ1-1; maybe TRBD1 (6 bases). The CDR3 length is 18 residues. Germline CDR1 is SGHRS and CDR2 is YFSETQ. The germline V and J ends were trimmed by 4 bases and 0 bases, with 22 bases remaining between them. CDR3 DNA: TGCGCCAGCAGCAGAACGGGACACAACCCACTCATGAACACTGAAGCTTTCTTT. Its translation: CASSRTGHNPLMNTEAFF.

This chain links TRBV3-1 with TRBJ1-3, with D hard to call. This CDR3 is 14 amino acids long. CDR1 and CDR2 (germline): LGHDT, YNNKEL (reference sequence). Trimming left V 3 bases short and J 0 bases short, with 6 bases between. The CDR3 bases are TGTGCCAGCAGCCAGGGGTTCTCTGGAAACACCATATATTTT. Its translation is CASSQGFSGNTIYF.

This clonotype has more than one count but fewer than ten. CDR3 coding DNA: TGTGCCAGCAGCTTAACCGCGACAGGAAGGAACACTGAAGCTTTCTTT. Its protein is CASSLTATGRNTEAFF. The rearrangement links TRBV7-3 to TRBJ1-1, with D maybe TRBD1 (6 bases). The CDR3 runs to 16 residues. The germline gives CDR1 SGHTA, CDR2 FQGTGA. The V end lost 0 bases, the J end lost 1 base, and 12 bases lay between the germline ends.

This clonotype was counted a single time. The rearrangement joins TRBV23-1 to TRBJ2-7; D call uncertain. TRBV23-1 is an ORF, with its function uncertain. V dropped 3 bases and J dropped 5 bases, with 17 bases sitting between them. CDR3 size: 15 residues. This CDR3 reads CASSHTWGMLHEQYF. CDR3 nucleotide sequence: TGCGCCAGCAGTCACACGTGGGGTATGTTACACGAGCAGTACTTC.

The chain combines TRBV4-1 with TRBJ2-5; TRBD2 is a possible D gene (7 bases). In germline, CDR1 is MGHRA, CDR2 YSYEKL. This CDR3 is built from 16 residues. Deletions cut 4 bases from V and 5 bases from J, with 20 bases between. Here the CDR3 reads CASSLDEGGRTETQYF. The CDR3 coding sequence is TGCGCCAGCAGCCTAGACGAGGGGGGGCGCACCGAGACCCAGTACTTC.

This clonotype was seen once. V is TRBV27 and J is TRBJ1-4; D uncertain. Germline assignment: CDR1 MNHEY and CDR2 SMNVEV (reference sequence). This CDR3 region has 12 residues. V was shortened by 5 bases and J by 3 bases, with 4 bases between the two germline ends. CDR3 DNA sequence: TGTGCCAGCAGTGCGCCTAATGAAAAACTGTTTTTT. It is translated as CASSAPNEKLFF.

V and J are TRBV28 and TRBJ1-1, with unresolved D. The CDR3 contains 14 residues. Germline assignment: CDR1 MDHEN and CDR2 SYDVKM. Trimming took off 10 bases at V and 3 bases at J, with 18 bases between the two ends. As DNA, the CDR3 is TGTGCCACCAGGCGGGGTCGATCTGACACTGAAGCTTTCTTT. This gives the protein CATRRGRSDTEAFF.

This sequence joins TRBV20-1 and TRBJ2-1; 8 bases map to TRBD2. This CDR3 contains 15 residues. In germline, CDR1 is DFQATT, CDR2 SNEGSKA (reference sequence). Trimming at V came to 2 bases and at J to 2 bases, leaving 5 bases not matched to a gene. The CDR3 here is CSARRLAGPYNEQFF. CDR3 in DNA: TGCAGTGCTAGAAGATTAGCGGGGCCCTACAATGAGCAGTTCTTC.

The V gene is TRBV29-1, the J gene TRBJ2-3; D uncertain. The CDR3 has 14 amino acids. Germline V gene data show CDR1 as SQVTM and CDR2 as ANQGSEA. V lost 3 bases to trimming and J lost 1 base, with 11 bases between them. The CDR3 nucleotides are TGCAGCGTTGACATTAACAGCCGCACAGATACGCAGTATTTT. It encodes CSVDINSRTDTQYF.

The rearrangement joins TRBV14 to TRBJ2-3; D unclear. V was clipped by 1 base and J by 3 bases, with 11 bases between them. The germline gives CDR1 SGHDN, CDR2 FVKESK. CDR3 size: 15 residues. The chain's CDR3 is CASSQVAVLTDTQYF. DNA of the CDR3: TGTGCCAGCAGCCAAGTTGCGGTTTTGACAGATACGCAGTATTTT.

This clonotype was detected only a few times. V usage is TRBV12-3 or TRBV12-4 and J usage is TRBJ2-5; D unresolved. Trimming took off 1 base at V and 5 bases at J, with 8 bases between the two ends. CDR3 size: 13 residues. The CDR3 region is CASSLGGPETQYF. CDR3 in DNA: TGTGCCAGCAGTTTAGGCGGTCCGGAGACCCAGTACTTC.

The chain carries TRBV15 and TRBJ1-6; no firm D call. CDR1 and CDR2 from the germline V gene are LNHNV and YYDKDF (reference sequence). The CDR3 contains 13 residues. V lost 7 bases to trimming and J lost 7 bases, with 11 bases between them. The CDR3 bases are TGTGCCACCACCTGGGAGGAGAATTCACCCCTCCACTTT. Translation: CATTWEENSPLHF.

The J gene is TRBJ2-7, the V gene TRBV7-9, with 9 bases aligning to TRBD1. The CDR3 runs to 14 residues. Germline-derived CDR1 and CDR2 are SEHNR and FQNEAQ (reference sequence). V lost 2 bases and J lost 5; bases outside the gene matches: 4. CDR3 region: CASSLRDRDHEQYF. In DNA, the CDR3 is TGTGCCAGCAGCTTAAGGGACAGGGACCACGAGCAGTACTTC. Drawing the rest from reference TRBV7-9 and TRBJ2-7, the complete variable domain is DTGVSQNPRHKITKRGQNVTFRCDPISEHNRLYWYRQTLGQGPEFLTYFQNEAQLEKSRLLSDRFSAERPKGSFSTLEIQRTEQGDSAMYLCASSLRDRDHEQYFGPGTRLTVT.

The chain combines TRBV4-1 with TRBJ2-5; D is perhaps TRBD1 (6 bases). V was clipped by 0 bases and J by 5 bases, with 13 bases between them. The germline V gene has CDR1 MGHRA and CDR2 YSYEKL. There are 15 residues in the CDR3. The CDR3 DNA sequence: TGCGCCAGCAGCCAAGATGGACAGTCGAGGGAGACCCAGTACTTC. Protein: CASSQDGQSRETQYF.

This clonotype has only a few counts. This chain joins TRBV5-6 and TRBJ2-5; no clear D gene. Trimming stripped 3 bases from V and 5 bases from J, with 5 bases between. CDR3 length: 11 amino acids. The V gene's germline CDR1 is SGHDT and CDR2 YYEEEE. CDR3 in amino acids: CASSSYETQYF. DNA of the CDR3: TGTGCCAGCAGCTCTTATGAGACCCAGTACTTC.

The table lists this clonotype with a count of one. The CDR3: CASTTNIGGGQPQHF. CDR3 nucleotide sequence: TGTGCCAGCACCACTAACATCGGGGGAGGTCAGCCCCAGCATTTT. The chain recombines TRBV27 with TRBJ1-5; tentatively, D is TRBD1 (5 bases). This CDR3 contains 15 residues. In germline, CDR1 is MNHEY, CDR2 SMNVEV (reference sequence). V was cut by 7 bases and J by 6 bases, with 19 bases left in between.

The gene calls are TRBV28 and TRBJ2-3, with D tentatively TRBD2 (6 bases). Germline V gene data show CDR1 as MDHEN and CDR2 as SYDVKM. V was trimmed by 5 bases and J by 5 bases, leaving 17 bases between them. The CDR3 spans 15 residues. CDR3 sequence: CASSLIAGKGDTQYF. CDR3 DNA sequence: TGTGCCAGCAGTCTCATCGCGGGGAAGGGAGATACGCAGTATTTT.

V gene TRBV20-1 combines with J gene TRBJ1-1; TRBD1 is a possible D gene (5 bases). Germline CDR1 is DFQATT and CDR2 is SNEGSKA (reference sequence). V lost 3 bases, J lost 0 bases, and 17 bases lay in between. There are 16 residues in the CDR3. In DNA form, the CDR3 reads TGCAGTGCTAGGCGCCGAGGGGCTCTTATGAACACTGAAGCTTTCTTT. Protein product: CSARRRGALMNTEAFF.

V is TRBV29-1 and J is TRBJ2-1; the D is unclear. The V end lost 2 bases, the J end lost 5 bases, and 19 bases lay between the germline ends. The germline gives CDR1 SQVTM, CDR2 ANQGSEA. This CDR3 is 16 amino acids long. The CDR3 protein is CSVELTDRGVDNEQFF. In DNA form, the CDR3 reads TGCAGCGTTGAATTGACGGACCGAGGAGTGGACAATGAGCAGTTCTTC.

The V gene is TRBV11-2, the J gene TRBJ2-3; either TRBD1 or TRBD2 may fit D (5 bases each). The CDR3 runs to 15 residues. V was shortened by 7 bases and J by 2 bases, with 16 bases between the two germline ends. Germline V gives CDR1 SGHAT, CDR2 FQNNGV. The CDR3, as DNA: TGTGCCAGCAACTTCTTGGGGGACCTCACAGATACGCAGTATTTT. Its protein is CASNFLGDLTDTQYF.

The CDR3 loop is CSVPSGDPSYNEQFF. Here the CDR3 DNA reads TGCAGCGTTCCTTCGGGGGACCCCTCCTACAATGAGCAGTTCTTC. The chain employs TRBV29-1 and TRBJ2-1, with D perhaps TRBD2 (6 bases). The germline V and J ends were trimmed by 5 bases and 0 bases, with 14 bases remaining between them. Germline V gene data show CDR1 as SQVTM and CDR2 as ANQGSEA. This CDR3 is 15 amino acids long.

The CDR3, as DNA: TGCAGCGTTCGTGGGGGCCTTTTCTTGTACGAGCAGTACTTC. This gives the protein CSVRGGLFLYEQYF. This chain joins TRBV29-1 and TRBJ2-7; D may be TRBD1 (6 bases). Trimming took 5 bases from V and 4 from J, leaving 18 bases between them. The CDR3 extends over 14 amino acids. The germline gives CDR1 SQVTM, CDR2 ANQGSEA.

The CDR3 nucleotides are TGCGCCAGCAGCCAAGAAGGGGGGGCTTTCGGGGGGCAGCCCCAGCATTTT. Its translation: CASSQEGGAFGGQPQHF. V is TRBV4-1 and J is TRBJ1-5, with D possibly matching TRBD1 (6 bases). CDR3 size: 17 residues. V was clipped by 0 bases and J by 7 bases, with 19 bases between them. Germline loops: CDR1 MGHRA, CDR2 YSYEKL.

V and J are TRBV13 and TRBJ2-1, with TRBD2 matching over 9 bases. CDR1 is PRHDT, CDR2 FYEKMQ, per germline (reference sequence). This CDR3 spans 17 amino acids. V trimming: 5 bases; J trimming: 0 bases; junction bases outside the gene matches: 8. CDR3 sequence (DNA): TGTGCCAGCAGCCCTCGACTAGCGGAGAGCTCCTACAATGAGCAGTTCTTC. Translation: CASSPRLAESSYNEQFF.

The rearrangement uses TRBV9 and TRBJ1-1; 7 positions agree with TRBD1. The V gene's germline CDR1 is SGDLS and CDR2 YYNGEE. The CDR3 is 15 amino acids. V lost 3 bases, J lost 4 bases, and 9 bases stayed unmatched. This CDR3 is CASSARQGFATEAFF. For the CDR3, the DNA is TGTGCCAGCAGCGCCCGACAGGGATTCGCCACTGAAGCTTTCTTT. Full variable domain (rest looked up from reference TRBV9 and TRBJ1-1): DSGVTQTPKHLITATGQRVTLRCSPRSGDLSVYWYQQSLDQGLQFLIQYYNGEERAKGNILERFSAQQFPDLHSELNLSSLELGDSALYFCASSARQGFATEAFFGQGTRLTVV.